This T cell receptor (beta chain) was sequenced for a study of blood T cells in healthy people across ages. General study points: The recorded TCR beta diversity per million T cells decreased in a roughly linear manner with age.

Concerning this clonotype: Its antigen remains unidentified.

Per sample, no less than 5 micrograms of total RNA were extracted. Per germline, CDR1 LGHNA and CDR2 YSLEER. The V gene end was trimmed by 0 bases and the J gene end by 9 bases; junction bases not matched to a gene: 0. CDR3 size: 13 residues. A second about 6 to 11 cycle PCR used barcoded and J-beta primers. Each cDNA molecule, via a template-switch adaptor with 12 random nucleotides, was tagged. Each single sample gave us at least 2.5 million CDR3-containing paired-end reads. TCRdb recomputed calls from the 5' RACE reads with MiXCR, one row per CDR3 protein. The sample contains around 2 million distinct CDR3 sequences, about 39% of which appear only once.

J is TRBJ2-1 and V is TRBV4-3; 9 nucleotides match TRBD2. The specimen was blood. This sequence was found in a human donor in good health. CDR3 residues: CASSQDSGSEQFF. The DNA of the CDR3 is TGCGCCAGCAGCCAAGATAGCGGGAGTGAGCAGTTCTTC.